This T cell receptor beta chain appears in the sequencing data of a study of graft-versus-host responses after intestinal transplantation. Study as a whole: The transplants performed in recipients were multivisceral, liver-intestinal, or isolated intestinal. Anti-thymocyte globulin served as induction for all recipients, who then took tacrolimus and steroids for 2 to 4 years.

Study findings and constraints: Allograft clonal ratios (graft-versus-host to host-versus-graft) were high in patients who had graft-donor T cell macrochimerism. Maximum circulating GvH clone levels tracked with early post-transplant HvG decreases.

As regards this clone: What it binds is not known.

TCRdb keeps only in-frame clones here, not all; method: immunoSEQ multiplex PCR. The sample gives some 77,000 clones, 92% of which show up once; under 0.85% is in the top ten. The specimen was PBMCs, collected 98 days after intestinal transplantation. The sequence was obtained from a human patient who received an intestinal transplant, so some T cells may come from the graft donor.

The CDR3 DNA reads TGTGCCAGCGGCCTGGGACCCTACGAGCAGTACTTC. It yields the protein CASGLGPYEQYF. The genes are TRBV27 and TRBJ2-7; D is possibly TRBD1 or TRBD2 (5 bases each). CDR1 MNHEY and CDR2 SMNVEV come from the germline V gene (reference sequence). V dropped 8 bases and J dropped 2 bases, with 10 bases sitting between them. The CDR3 length is 12 residues.